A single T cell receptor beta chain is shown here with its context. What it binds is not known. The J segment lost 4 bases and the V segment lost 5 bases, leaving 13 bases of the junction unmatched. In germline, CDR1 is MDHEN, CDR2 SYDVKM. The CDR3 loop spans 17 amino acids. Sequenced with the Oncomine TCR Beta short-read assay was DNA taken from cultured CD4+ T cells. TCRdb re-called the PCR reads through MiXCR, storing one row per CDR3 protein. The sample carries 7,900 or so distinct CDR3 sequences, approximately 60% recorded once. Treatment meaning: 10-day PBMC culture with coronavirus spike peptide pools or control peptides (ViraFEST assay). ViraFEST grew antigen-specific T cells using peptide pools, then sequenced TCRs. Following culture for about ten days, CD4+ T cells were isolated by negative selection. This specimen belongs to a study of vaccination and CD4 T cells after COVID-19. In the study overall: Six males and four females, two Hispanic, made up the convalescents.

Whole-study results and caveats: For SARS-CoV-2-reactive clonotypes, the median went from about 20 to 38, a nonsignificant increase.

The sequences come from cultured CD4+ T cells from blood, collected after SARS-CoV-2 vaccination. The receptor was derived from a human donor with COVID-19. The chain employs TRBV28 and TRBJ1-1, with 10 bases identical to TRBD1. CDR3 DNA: TGTGCCAGCAGTCTTCCGGGACAGGGGTCCCGCGGCACTGAAGCTTTCTTT. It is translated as CASSLPGQGSRGTEAFF.